This TCR beta chain was captured in a study of response to subunit inactivated influenza vaccine. Study-level results: That few new T cells are recruited by each seasonal influenza vaccination was the authors' suggestion.

TCRdb recomputed calls from the RT-PCR reads with MiXCR, one row per CDR3 protein. The table includes roughly 630,000 distinct CDR3 sequences, around 15% detected once. As to this clonotype: Its target is unknown.

The sample in question was PBMCs from blood, obtained 14 to 15 days before vaccination. The origin of this receptor is a man aged 50-59 years who received an inactivated influenza vaccine.

CDR3 in DNA: TGTGCCAGCAGCCAAGTTAGTAGCGGGAGATATAATGAGCAGTTCTTC. Its protein product is CASSQVSSGRYNEQFF. The chain carries TRBV3-1 and TRBJ2-1; 9 bases line up with TRBD2. V lost 1 base and J lost 7; bases outside the gene matches: 8. CDR1 and CDR2 from the germline V gene are LGHDT and YNNKEL (reference sequence). The length of the CDR3 is 16 residues.